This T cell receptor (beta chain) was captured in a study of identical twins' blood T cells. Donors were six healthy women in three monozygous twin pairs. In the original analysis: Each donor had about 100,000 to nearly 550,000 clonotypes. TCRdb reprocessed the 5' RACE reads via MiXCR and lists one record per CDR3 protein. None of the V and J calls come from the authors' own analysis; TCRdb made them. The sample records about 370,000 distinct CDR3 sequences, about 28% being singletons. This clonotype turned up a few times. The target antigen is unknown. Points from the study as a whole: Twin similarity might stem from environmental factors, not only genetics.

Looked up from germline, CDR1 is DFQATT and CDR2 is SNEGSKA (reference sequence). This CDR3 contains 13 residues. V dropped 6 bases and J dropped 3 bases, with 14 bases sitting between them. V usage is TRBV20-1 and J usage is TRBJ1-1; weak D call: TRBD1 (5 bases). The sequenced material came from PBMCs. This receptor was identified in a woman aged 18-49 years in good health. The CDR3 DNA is TGCAGTGCGGATCAGGGAGGTCACACTGAAGCTTTCTTT. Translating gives CSADQGGHTEAFF.